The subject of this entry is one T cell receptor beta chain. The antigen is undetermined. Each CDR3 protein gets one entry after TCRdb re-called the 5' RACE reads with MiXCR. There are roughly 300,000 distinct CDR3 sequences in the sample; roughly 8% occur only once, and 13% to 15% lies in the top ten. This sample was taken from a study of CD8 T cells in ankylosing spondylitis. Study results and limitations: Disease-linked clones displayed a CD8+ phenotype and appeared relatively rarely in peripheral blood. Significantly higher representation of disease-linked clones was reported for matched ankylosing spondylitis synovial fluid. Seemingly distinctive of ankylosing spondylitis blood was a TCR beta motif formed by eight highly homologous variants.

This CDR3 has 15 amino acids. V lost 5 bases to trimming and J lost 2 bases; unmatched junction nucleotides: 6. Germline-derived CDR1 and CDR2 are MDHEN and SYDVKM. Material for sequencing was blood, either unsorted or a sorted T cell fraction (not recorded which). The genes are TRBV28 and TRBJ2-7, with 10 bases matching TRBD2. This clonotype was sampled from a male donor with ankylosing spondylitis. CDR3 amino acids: CASSPAGGPPYEQYF. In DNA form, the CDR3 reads TGTGCCAGCAGTCCAGCGGGAGGGCCACCCTACGAGCAGTACTTC.